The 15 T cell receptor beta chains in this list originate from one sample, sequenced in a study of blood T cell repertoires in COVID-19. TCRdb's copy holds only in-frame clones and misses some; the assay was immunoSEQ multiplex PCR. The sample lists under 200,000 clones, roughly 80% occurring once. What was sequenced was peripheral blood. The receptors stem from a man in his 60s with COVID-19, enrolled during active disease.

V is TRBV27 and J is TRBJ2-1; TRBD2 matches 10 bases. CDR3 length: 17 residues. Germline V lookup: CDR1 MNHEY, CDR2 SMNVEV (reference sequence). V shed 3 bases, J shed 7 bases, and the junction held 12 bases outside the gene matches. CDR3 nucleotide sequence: TGTGCCAGCAGTTTGGTGGTTAGCGGGAGGTCGGGTAATGAGCAGTTCTTC. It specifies CASSLVVSGRSGNEQFF.

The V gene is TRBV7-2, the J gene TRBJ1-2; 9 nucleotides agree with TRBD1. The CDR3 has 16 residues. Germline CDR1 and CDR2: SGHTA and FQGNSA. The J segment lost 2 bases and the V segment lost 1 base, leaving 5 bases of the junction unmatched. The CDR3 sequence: CASSLDTGQGNYGYTF. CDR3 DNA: TGTGCCAGCAGCTTAGACACGGGACAGGGAAACTATGGCTACACCTTC.

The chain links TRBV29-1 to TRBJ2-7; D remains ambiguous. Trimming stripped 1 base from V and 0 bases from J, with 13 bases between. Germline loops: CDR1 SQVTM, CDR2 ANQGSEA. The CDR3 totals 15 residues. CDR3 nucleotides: TGCAGCGTTGAAGTGGGTAGCTTACTCTCCTACGAGCAGTACTTC. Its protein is CSVEVGSLLSYEQYF.

CDR3 residues: CASSGSLRVQQYF. The CDR3 DNA reads TGTGCCAGCAGTGGGTCTCTCAGGGTTCAGCAGTACTTC. The rearrangement links TRBV25-1 to TRBJ2-7; D might be TRBD1 (5 bases). Per the germline V gene, CDR1 is MGHDK and CDR2 is SYGVNS. V was cut by 4 bases and J by 8 bases, with 15 bases left in between. The CDR3 runs 13 residues.

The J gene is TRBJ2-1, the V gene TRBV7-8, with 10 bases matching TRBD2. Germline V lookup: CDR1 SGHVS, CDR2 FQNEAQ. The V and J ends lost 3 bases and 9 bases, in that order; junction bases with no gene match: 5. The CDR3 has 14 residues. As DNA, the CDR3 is TGTGCCAGCAGCTTGGGACTAGCGATTTTTGAGCAGTTCTTC. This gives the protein CASSLGLAIFEQFF.

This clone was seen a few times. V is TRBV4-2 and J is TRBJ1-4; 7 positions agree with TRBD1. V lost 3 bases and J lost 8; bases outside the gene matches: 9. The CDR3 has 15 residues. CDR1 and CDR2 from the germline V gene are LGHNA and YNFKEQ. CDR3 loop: CASSQSQGGSEKLFF. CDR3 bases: TGTGCCAGCAGCCAGTCTCAGGGGGGTTCAGAAAAACTGTTTTTT.

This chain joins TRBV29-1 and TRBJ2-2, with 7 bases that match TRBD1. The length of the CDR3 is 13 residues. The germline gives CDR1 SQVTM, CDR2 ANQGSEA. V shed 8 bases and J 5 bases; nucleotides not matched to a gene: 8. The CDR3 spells CSIGQVRTGELFF. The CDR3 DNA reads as TGCAGCATAGGACAGGTTAGGACCGGGGAGCTGTTTTTT.

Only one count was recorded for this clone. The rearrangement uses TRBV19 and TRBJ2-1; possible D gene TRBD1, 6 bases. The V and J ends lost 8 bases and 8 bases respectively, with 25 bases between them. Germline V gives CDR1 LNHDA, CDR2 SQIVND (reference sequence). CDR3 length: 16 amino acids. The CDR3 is CASAPGLGAITHEQFF. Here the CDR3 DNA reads TGTGCCAGTGCGCCGGGTTTGGGGGCCATTACCCATGAGCAGTTCTTC.

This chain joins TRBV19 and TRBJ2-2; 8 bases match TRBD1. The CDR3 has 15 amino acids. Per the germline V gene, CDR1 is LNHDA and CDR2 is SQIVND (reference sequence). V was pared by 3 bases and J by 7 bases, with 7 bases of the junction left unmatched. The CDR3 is CASSISGQGVGELFF. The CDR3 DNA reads TGTGCCAGTAGTATCTCCGGACAGGGAGTCGGGGAGCTGTTTTTT.

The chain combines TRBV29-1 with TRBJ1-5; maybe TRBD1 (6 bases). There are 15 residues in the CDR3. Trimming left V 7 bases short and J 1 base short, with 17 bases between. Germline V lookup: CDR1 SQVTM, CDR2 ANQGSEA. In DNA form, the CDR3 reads TGCAGCGCCTGGACAGACTCGGGGAGCAATCAGCCCCAGCATTTT. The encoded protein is CSAWTDSGSNQPQHF.

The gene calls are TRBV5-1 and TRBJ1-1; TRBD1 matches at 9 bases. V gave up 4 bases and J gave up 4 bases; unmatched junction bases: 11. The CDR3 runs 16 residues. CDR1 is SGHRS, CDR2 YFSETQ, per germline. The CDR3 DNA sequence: TGCGCCAGCAGCCCAAGATCCCGGGACAGGGTCACTGAAGCTTTCTTT. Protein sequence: CASSPRSRDRVTEAFF.

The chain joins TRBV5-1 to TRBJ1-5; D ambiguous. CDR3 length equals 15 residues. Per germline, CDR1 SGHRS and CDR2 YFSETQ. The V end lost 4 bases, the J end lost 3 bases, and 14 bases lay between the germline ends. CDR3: CASSVTGSHNQPQHF. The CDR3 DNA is TGCGCCAGCAGCGTTACGGGATCTCACAATCAGCCCCAGCATTTT. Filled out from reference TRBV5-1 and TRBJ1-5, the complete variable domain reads KAGVTQTPRYLIKTRGQQVTLSCSPISGHRSVSWYQQTPGQGLQFLFEYFSETQRNKGNFPGRFSGRQFSNSRSEMNVSTLELGDSALYLCASSVTGSHNQPQHFGDGTRLSIL.

The CDR3: CASSYRGPTNEKLFF. In DNA, the CDR3 is TGTGCCAGCAGTTACAGGGGGCCGACTAATGAAAAACTGTTTTTT. The chain is built from TRBV28 and TRBJ1-4; 9 positions match TRBD1. Trimming cost V 4 bases and J 2 bases; bases outside gene matches: 2. CDR3 length: 15 residues. The germline CDR1 and CDR2 sequences are MDHEN and SYDVKM.

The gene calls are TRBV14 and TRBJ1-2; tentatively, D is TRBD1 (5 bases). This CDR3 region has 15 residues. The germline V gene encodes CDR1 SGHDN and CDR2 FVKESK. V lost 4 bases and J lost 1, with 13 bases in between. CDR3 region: CASSLDRLNNYGYTF. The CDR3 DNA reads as TGTGCCAGCAGCCTAGACAGACTCAATAACTATGGCTACACCTTC.

CDR3 DNA sequence: TGTGCCAGCAGTTACGGGACACTAAAGCCGGATGGCTACACCTTC. It is translated as CASSYGTLKPDGYTF. The chain employs TRBV6-6 and TRBJ1-2; tentative D call: TRBD1 (6 bases). From germline, CDR1 is MNHNY and CDR2 SVGAGI (reference sequence). The CDR3 loop spans 15 amino acids. V was trimmed by 2 bases and J by 6 bases, leaving 16 bases between them.